This T cell receptor beta chain is drawn from a study of CD8 T cells in ankylosing spondylitis. The V end lost 6 bases, the J end lost 0 bases, and 14 bases lay between the germline ends. CDR3 length: 15 amino acids. Looked up from germline, CDR1 is SGHAT and CDR2 is FQDESV (reference sequence). MiXCR, applied by TCRdb to the 5' RACE reads, yields one record per CDR3 protein. This table has approximately 220,000 distinct CDR3 sequences, roughly a tenth appearing once. This clonotype was observed many times. The chain is built from TRBV11-1 and TRBJ1-1; perhaps TRBD1 as D (5 bases). The sample taken for sequencing was blood, either unsorted or a sorted T cell fraction (not recorded which). The sequence came from a male donor with ankylosing spondylitis or in good health (not recorded which). CDR3 in amino acids: CASRPGGIMNTEAFF. CDR3 DNA: TGTGCCAGCAGACCGGGGGGAATCATGAACACTGAAGCTTTCTTT. Looking up the rest from reference TRBV11-1 and TRBJ1-1 gives the full variable domain: EAEVAQSPRYKITEKSQAVAFWCDPISGHATLYWYRQILGQGPELLVQFQDESVVDDSQLPKDRFSAERLKGVDSTLKIQPAELGDSAMYLCASRPGGIMNTEAFFGQGTRLTVV.